The subject of this entry is one TCR beta chain. No antigen is known for it. Time point reported: week 11, during vaccination. Topical imiquimod accompanied each vaccine dose, which consisted of 300 ug of mutant IDH1 20-mer peptide. The CDR3 covers 17 residues. After removal of 1 base from V and 2 bases from J, the junction contained 9 bases not matched to a gene. CDR1 is LGHNA, CDR2 YNFKEQ, per germline. These data come from a study of a mutant IDH1 vaccine in newly diagnosed glioma. Using immunoSEQ multiplex PCR, the repertoire was profiled, and TCRdb retains in-frame clones only, with some absent. The table has fewer than 30,000 clones, around 77% seen once; the top ten hold approximately 8.3%.

The sequences come from PBMCs, collected from a glioma patient whose treatment included an IDH1 peptide vaccine. This receptor was identified in a woman aged 18-29 years with glioma. The rearrangement uses TRBV4-2 and TRBJ2-7; 9 bases fit TRBD1. CDR3 DNA sequence: TGTGCCAGCAGCCAAGCAGCCGGGACAGGGTTAGCCTACGAGCAGTACTTC. It encodes CASSQAAGTGLAYEQYF.